Below are 13 T cell receptor beta chains sequenced from a single sample in a study of blood T cell repertoires in COVID-19. Profiled with immunoSEQ multiplex PCR; TCRdb holds only in-frame clones, not every one. The repertoire holds about 50,000 clones, with 70% to 85% as singletons. Input material: peripheral blood. Receptors were obtained from a man in his fifties or sixties with acute or convalescent COVID-19.

The chain carries TRBV9 and TRBJ2-1; 8 bases line up with TRBD2. V gave up 3 bases and J gave up 9 bases; unmatched junction bases: 8. Germline lookup yields CDR1 SGDLS and CDR2 YYNGEE. The CDR3 contains 14 residues. The CDR3 nucleotides are TGTGCCAGCAGCGACCTTACCAGCGGGGGTGAGCAGTTCTTC. This sequence encodes CASSDLTSGGEQFF.

This clone has just one count. The chain joins TRBV4-1 to TRBJ1-2, with 7 bases matching TRBD1. V was pared by 4 bases and J by 7 bases, with 12 bases of the junction left unmatched. The CDR3 spans 15 residues. Germline V lookup: CDR1 MGHRA, CDR2 YSYEKL. The chain's CDR3 is CASSLDRDYSIGYTF. CDR3 DNA sequence: TGCGCCAGCAGCCTCGACAGGGATTATAGTATTGGCTACACCTTC.

The V call is TRBV5-4, the J call TRBJ1-1; a possible D gene is TRBD1 (6 bases). There are 14 residues in the CDR3. V lost 4 bases, J lost 5 bases, and 15 bases lay in between. CDR1 SGHNT and CDR2 YYREEE come from the germline V gene (reference sequence). CDR3 region: CASSPGGRYTEAFF. CDR3 nucleotide sequence: TGTGCCAGCAGCCCGGGGGGGCGGTATACTGAAGCTTTCTTT.

The chain recombines TRBV18 with TRBJ1-1, with 9 bases identical to TRBD1. The V gene end was trimmed by 4 bases and the J gene end by 1 base; junction bases not matched to a gene: 16. The CDR3 extends over 19 amino acids. The germline V gene encodes CDR1 KGHSH and CDR2 LQKENI. The CDR3 loop reads CASSQMTFTGGVKNTEAFF. For the CDR3, the DNA is TGTGCCAGCTCACAAATGACTTTTACAGGGGGCGTCAAGAACACTGAAGCTTTCTTT.

The V call is TRBV15, the J call TRBJ1-2; D is perhaps TRBD1 (5 bases). CDR1 LNHNV and CDR2 YYDKDF come from the germline V gene (reference sequence). The ends were cut back, 0 bases at V and 4 bases at J, with 12 bases in the middle. The CDR3 loop spans 15 amino acids. The CDR3 region has the DNA TGTGCCACCAGCAGAGACCTCAGGGATCTCTATGGCTACACCTTC. It specifies CATSRDLRDLYGYTF.

In this sample, this clone turned up once. The V call is TRBV5-6, the J call TRBJ1-6, with D possibly TRBD1 on 6 matching bases. The V and J ends lost 6 bases and 11 bases respectively, with 18 bases between them. The CDR3 is made up of 14 amino acids. In germline, CDR1 is SGHDT, CDR2 YYEEEE. As DNA, the CDR3 is TGTGCCAGCATCCTTGGGGGGGGCTGGACACCCCTCCACTTT. It specifies CASILGGGWTPLHF.

The V and J genes are TRBV10-2 and TRBJ2-7; 9 nucleotides align to TRBD1. J gave up 7 bases and V 4 bases, and 5 bases lay outside the gene matches. The CDR3 consists of 13 residues. Looked up from germline, CDR1 is WSHSY and CDR2 is SAAADI. CDR3 region: CASSGGTGREQYF. CDR3 sequence (DNA): TGCGCCAGCAGTGGAGGGACAGGGCGGGAGCAGTACTTC.

The CDR3 DNA follows: TGTGCCAGCAGCCGTCTGGGGGCCCAACTTTGGAATCAGCCCCAGCATTTT. It encodes CASSRLGAQLWNQPQHF. The chain employs TRBV7-2 and TRBJ1-5; D is possibly TRBD1 (6 bases). With 5 bases removed from V and 4 bases from J, the gap between germline ends came to 21 bases. Germline V CDR1 and CDR2: SGHTA, FQGNSA. The CDR3 spans 17 residues.

This chain connects TRBV11-3 to TRBJ2-1; 9 bases align to TRBD1. V lost 4 bases to trimming and J lost 3 bases; unmatched junction nucleotides: 4. This CDR3 is built from 15 residues. Germline V gene sequence: CDR1 SGHNT, CDR2 YENEEA. CDR3 nucleotides: TGTGCCAGCAGCTCCCGGGACAGGGACTACAATGAGCAGTTCTTC. This codes for CASSSRDRDYNEQFF.

The V and J genes are TRBV28 and TRBJ1-3, with a weak D call TRBD1 (5 bases). The length of the CDR3 is 16 residues. CDR1 MDHEN and CDR2 SYDVKM come from the germline V gene. The V and J ends lost 4 bases and 0 bases respectively, with 13 bases between them. CDR3 protein: CASSSATASSGNTIYF. CDR3 DNA: TGTGCCAGCAGTTCGGCGACAGCGAGCTCTGGAAACACCATATATTTT.

V usage is TRBV18 and J usage is TRBJ2-5, with TRBD1 matching 7 bases. CDR1 is KGHSH, CDR2 LQKENI, per germline. After removal of 4 bases from V and 1 base from J, the junction contained 3 bases not matched to a gene. This CDR3 region has 14 residues. The CDR3 nucleotides are TGTGCCAGCTCACTAGGGACAGTCCAAGAGACCCAGTACTTC. This encodes CASSLGTVQETQYF.

On this clone: One end of the junction is discordant with germline, which a read error may explain. The chain recombines TRBV6-1 with TRBJ1-2, with D possibly being TRBD1 (6 bases). CDR1 and CDR2 (germline): MNHNS, SASEGT. The CDR3 contains 13 residues. CDR3 in DNA: TGTGCCAGCAGTGAGGGACACGACTATGACTACACCTTC. It translates to CASSEGHDYDYTF.

The chain joins TRBV4-1 to TRBJ1-2, with TRBD1 identical over 7 bases. The CDR3 totals 15 residues. The V gene end was trimmed by 8 bases and the J gene end by 4 bases; junction bases not matched to a gene: 13. Per germline, CDR1 MGHRA and CDR2 YSYEKL. The CDR3 protein is CASQRDSSFSYGYTF. CDR3 DNA: TGCGCCAGCCAAAGGGACAGCTCTTTTAGCTATGGCTACACCTTC.